This TCR beta chain was obtained from a study of T cell repertoires in cytomegalovirus infection. Broader study findings: CMV-specific HLA-C-restricted TCR beta clonotypes dominated the ex vivo response.

CDR3 length: 18 residues. J lost 5 bases, V lost 0 bases, and 13 bases had no gene match. The germline CDR1 and CDR2 sequences are DFQATT and SNEGSKA (reference sequence). Via MiXCR, TCRdb re-called the reads, giving one row per CDR3 protein. This table has hundreds of thousands of distinct CDR3 sequences, 17% appearing once. This clonotype came up a few times. Its antigen remains unidentified. The sequenced sample consisted of PBMCs. The rearrangement uses TRBV20-1 and TRBJ2-1, with TRBD2 matching over 10 bases. This clonotype originated in a human donor in good health (CMV status not recorded). Some clones in this sample may be carry-over from other donors' samples. CDR3 bases: TGCAGTGCTAGAGATCGAGGGAGAGGACTAGCGGCCGACAATGAGCAGTTCTTC. Protein sequence: CSARDRGRGLAADNEQFF.